This entry lists 25 T cell receptor beta chains sequenced from one sample in a study of T cell repertoires in cytomegalovirus infection. TCRdb fed the reads into MiXCR, producing one record per CDR3 protein. The table records roughly 500,000 distinct CDR3 sequences, roughly 12% of them present only once. The source material was PBMCs. The receptors were sampled from a human donor in good health (CMV status not recorded). Some clones in this sample may be carry-over from other donors' samples.

V gene TRBV19 combines with J gene TRBJ1-1; maybe TRBD1 (5 bases). Germline V gene sequence: CDR1 LNHDA, CDR2 SQIVND (reference sequence). This CDR3 region has 14 residues. The V end was cut by 6 bases, the J end by 5 bases, with 16 bases between. As DNA, the CDR3 is TGTGCCAGTAGCCTAATTTGGGGCGAAACTGAAGCTTTCTTT. Translation gives CASSLIWGETEAFF. Supplemented by reference TRBV19 and TRBJ1-1, the full variable domain reads DGGITQSPKYLFRKEGQNVTLSCEQNLNHDAMYWYRQDPGQGLRLIYYSQIVNDFQKGDIAEGYSVSREKKESFPLTVTSAQKNPTAFYLCASSLIWGETEAFFGQGTRLTVV.

This clonotype was counted many times. The chain joins TRBV4-1 to TRBJ2-7; 10 bases align to TRBD2. The CDR3 covers 15 residues. Per germline, CDR1 MGHRA and CDR2 YSYEKL. The J segment lost 6 bases and the V segment lost 4 bases, leaving 9 bases of the junction unmatched. DNA for the CDR3: TGCGCCAGCAGCCCGTTAGCGGGGGGACAATTCGAGCAGTACTTC. Translation: CASSPLAGGQFEQYF.

This clonotype was observed a handful of times. The rearrangement links TRBV6-1 to TRBJ2-7; D tentatively fits TRBD1 or TRBD2 (5 bases each). Germline V gene data show CDR1 as MNHNS and CDR2 as SASEGT. V was trimmed by 3 bases and J by 0 bases, leaving 15 bases between them. The CDR3 has 16 amino acids. The CDR3 coding sequence is TGTGCCAGCAGTGACCAAACCGGGACGGCCTCCTACGAGCAGTACTTC. Translated: CASSDQTGTASYEQYF.

This clonotype was seen ten or more times. This chain connects TRBV4-2 to TRBJ1-3; D is undetermined. The V end was cut by 1 base, the J end by 0 bases, with 7 bases between. The CDR3 spans 15 residues. Germline-derived CDR1 and CDR2 are LGHNA and YNFKEQ. The CDR3 region has the DNA TGTGCCAGCAGCCAAGCGGTGAGCTCTGGAAACACCATATATTTT. This encodes CASSQAVSSGNTIYF.

Ten or more counts support this clonotype. The chain recombines TRBV7-9 with TRBJ1-2, with D possibly TRBD1 on 6 matching bases. Trimming took off 5 bases at V and 8 bases at J, with 18 bases between the two ends. The CDR3 has 14 amino acids. The germline gives CDR1 SEHNR, CDR2 FQNEAQ (reference sequence). CDR3 amino acids: CASSPSGAIGGYTF. The CDR3, as DNA: TGTGCCAGCAGCCCCTCAGGGGCCATTGGGGGCTACACCTTC.

This clonotype was detected ten times or more. This chain uses TRBV28 with TRBJ2-5, with a tentative D call TRBD1 (5 bases). The germline V and J ends were trimmed by 7 bases and 5 bases, with 14 bases remaining between them. CDR3 length equals 13 residues. Looked up from germline, CDR1 is MDHEN and CDR2 is SYDVKM. CDR3 DNA: TGTGCCAGCACCCTGAAGGGGTGGGAGACCCAGTACTTC. Protein sequence: CASTLKGWETQYF.

The J gene is TRBJ2-5, the V gene TRBV5-4; 12 bases align to TRBD2. The junction had 8 bases not matched to a gene; V was cut back by 6 bases and J by 2 bases. This CDR3 region has 16 residues. Germline CDR1 SGHNT, CDR2 YYREEE (reference sequence). The CDR3 loop reads CASTSVGLAGQETQYF. The CDR3 bases are TGTGCCAGCACCTCGGTTGGACTAGCGGGACAAGAGACCCAGTACTTC.

This clonotype was seen more than once but under ten times. The genes are TRBV7-6 and TRBJ2-5, with TRBD2 as a possible D gene (5 bases). V was cut by 0 bases and J by 3 bases, with 11 bases left in between. Germline CDR1 and CDR2: SGHVS and FNYEAQ. CDR3 length equals 15 residues. CDR3 sequence: CASSLARTWEETQYF. DNA for the CDR3: TGTGCCAGCAGCTTAGCGAGGACTTGGGAAGAGACCCAGTACTTC. Full variable domain (outside the CDR3, taken from reference TRBV7-6 and TRBJ2-5): GAGVSQSPRYKVTKRGQDVALRCDPISGHVSLYWYRQALGQGPEFLTYFNYEAQQDKSGLPNDRFSAERPEGSISTLTIQRTEQRDSAMYRCASSLARTWEETQYFGPGTRLLVL.

The rearrangement joins TRBV12-3 or TRBV12-4 to TRBJ2-2; tentative D call: TRBD2 (5 bases). The CDR3 extends over 14 amino acids. The V gene lost 7 bases and the J gene lost 1 base, with 10 bases spanning the gap. The CDR3 is CASTRGVNTGELFF. CDR3 nucleotides: TGTGCCAGCACCCGGGGAGTGAACACCGGGGAGCTGTTTTTT.

This clonotype has ten or more counts. V gene TRBV7-3 combines with J gene TRBJ2-7; D is ambiguous. V was cut by 1 base and J by 1 base, with 5 bases left in between. CDR1 is SGHTA and CDR2 is FQGTGA in the germline V gene. This CDR3 spans 13 amino acids. CDR3 sequence: CASSLKGSYEQYF. CDR3 nucleotide sequence: TGTGCCAGCAGCTTAAAGGGTTCCTACGAGCAGTACTTC.

CDR3: CAISLREGTGELFF. DNA of the CDR3: TGTGCCATCAGTCTGAGGGAGGGCACCGGGGAGCTGTTTTTT. The V and J genes are TRBV10-3 and TRBJ2-2, with 7 bases identical to TRBD2. The CDR3 contains 14 residues. In germline, CDR1 is ENHRY, CDR2 SYGVKD. Trimming took 5 bases from V and 4 from J; bases not matched to a gene: 4.

The rearrangement links TRBV2 to TRBJ1-5; D remains ambiguous. The germline V gene encodes CDR1 SNHLY and CDR2 FYNNEI. Trimming took off 5 bases at V and 6 bases at J, with 8 bases between the two ends. The CDR3 spans 12 residues. CDR3 in DNA: TGTGCCAGCAGTAGAGGGATTCAGCCCCAGCATTTT. It is translated as CASSRGIQPQHF.

This clonotype has at least ten counts. The gene calls are TRBV4-2 and TRBJ2-7; D might be TRBD1 (5 bases). Trimming shortened V by 5 bases and J by 4 bases, and 18 bases separated the two germline ends. CDR3 length: 15 residues. Germline CDR1 is LGHNA and CDR2 is YNFKEQ. CDR3 sequence (DNA): TGTGCCAGCAGCTCGCCGGGCCTAGGGGTATACGAGCAGTACTTC. Translating gives CASSSPGLGVYEQYF.

This clonotype showed up many times. The chain couples TRBV19 to TRBJ2-2; 7 bases are a match to TRBD1. With V trimmed by 7 bases and J by 4 bases, 9 bases remained unmatched. The CDR3 contains 15 residues. Germline CDR1 and CDR2: LNHDA and SQIVND (reference sequence). The CDR3 protein is CASTGTAPSTGELFF. In DNA, the CDR3 is TGTGCCAGTACCGGGACAGCCCCAAGCACCGGGGAGCTGTTTTTT.

This clonotype was counted once. The V call is TRBV29-1, the J call TRBJ2-5; 9 nucleotides match TRBD1. The V segment lost 6 bases and the J segment 3 bases; nucleotides outside the gene matches: 8. The germline gives CDR1 SQVTM, CDR2 ANQGSEA. The CDR3 sequence is 14 residues long. CDR3: CSVPGQGFEETQYF. The CDR3 bases are TGCAGCGTCCCGGGACAGGGTTTTGAAGAGACCCAGTACTTC.

V gene TRBV9 combines with J gene TRBJ2-1; TRBD2 matches at 8 bases. V was pared by 3 bases and J by 4 bases, with 12 bases of the junction left unmatched. The CDR3 is 17 residues long. Germline assignment: CDR1 SGDLS and CDR2 YYNGEE. The CDR3 bases are TGTGCCAGCAGCGACCCCTTAATGGGCGGGAGGTACAATGAGCAGTTCTTC. Translating it yields CASSDPLMGGRYNEQFF.

Concerning this clonotype: This could be a read error, since a much larger clone is one nucleotide away. This sequence joins TRBV6-2 or TRBV6-3 and TRBJ2-2; 10 bases fit TRBD2. This CDR3 region has 17 residues. Per the germline V gene, CDR1 is MNHEY and CDR2 is SVGEGT. The CDR3 protein is CAGSYLAGEPDTGELFF. The DNA for the CDR3 is TGTGCCGGCAGTTACCTAGCGGGGGAACCCGACACCGGGGAGCTGTTTTTT.

This clonotype was detected many times. The gene calls are TRBV2 and TRBJ2-1, with a tentative D call TRBD2 (6 bases). CDR1 and CDR2 (germline): SNHLY, FYNNEI. The CDR3 is 15 residues long. Trimming pared 8 bases from V and 2 bases from J, leaving 16 bases between. CDR3 residues: CASPRRGVAYNEQFF. In DNA form, the CDR3 reads TGTGCCAGCCCCCGGAGGGGAGTGGCCTACAATGAGCAGTTCTTC. Variable domain in full (rest from reference TRBV2 and TRBJ2-1): EPEVTQTPSHQVTQMGQEVILRCVPISNHLYFYWYRQILGQKVEFLVSFYNNEISEKSEIFDDQFSVERPDGSNFTLKIRSTKLEDSAMYFCASPRRGVAYNEQFFGPGTRLTVL.

This clonotype appeared many times. V and J are TRBV6-1 and TRBJ1-1; maybe TRBD1 (5 bases). This CDR3 comprises 14 residues. Germline V gives CDR1 MNHNS, CDR2 SASEGT. The V and J ends lost 4 bases and 0 bases respectively, with 9 bases between them. DNA for the CDR3: TGTGCCAGCAGTGCCGCCAGGGTGAACACTGAAGCTTTCTTT. Translated, it gives CASSAARVNTEAFF.

This clonotype was detected only a few times. The gene calls are TRBV13 and TRBJ1-2; tentatively, D is TRBD1 (5 bases). Trimming pared 4 bases from V and 2 bases from J, leaving 17 bases between. The CDR3 spans 16 residues. Per germline, CDR1 PRHDT and CDR2 FYEKMQ (reference sequence). The CDR3 reads CASSSNSQGSNYGYTF. DNA for the CDR3: TGTGCCAGCAGCTCCAACAGCCAGGGTTCCAACTATGGCTACACCTTC.

The chain is built from TRBV5-1 and TRBJ1-1; 8 nucleotides match TRBD1. CDR1 and CDR2 (germline): SGHRS, YFSETQ. V shed 5 bases, J shed 5 bases, and the junction held 8 bases outside the gene matches. CDR3 length: 14 amino acids. For the CDR3, the DNA is TGCGCCAGCAGGACAGGGGAGAGGGGTACTGAAGCTTTCTTT. Amino acid sequence: CASRTGERGTEAFF.

This clonotype was counted at least ten times. This chain connects TRBV27 to TRBJ1-5; 11 nucleotides align to TRBD1. Unmatched junction bases numbered 2, after V lost 2 bases and J lost 5 bases. Germline CDR1 MNHEY, CDR2 SMNVEV (reference sequence). CDR3 length: 15 residues. This CDR3 reads CASSLGQGADQPQHF. The CDR3 coding sequence is TGTGCCAGCAGTTTAGGACAGGGGGCAGATCAGCCCCAGCATTTT.

At least ten counts were recorded for this clonotype. The chain is built from TRBV7-9 and TRBJ1-3, with 8 bases that match TRBD1. Germline-derived CDR1 and CDR2 are SEHNR and FQNEAQ (reference sequence). The CDR3 loop spans 16 amino acids. Trimming cost V 4 bases and J 8 bases; bases outside gene matches: 13. The CDR3 coding sequence is TGTGCCAGCAGCTCTGTCCGGGACAGGACTTTGGACACCATATATTTT. Translation gives CASSSVRDRTLDTIYF.

The sample holds many counts of this clonotype. J is TRBJ1-2 and V is TRBV7-8, with D unclear. V was pared by 5 bases and J by 0 bases, with 10 bases between. The germline V gene has CDR1 SGHVS and CDR2 FQNEAQ. This CDR3 is built from 14 residues. The CDR3 here is CASSVQKANYGYTF. In DNA form, the CDR3 reads TGTGCCAGCAGCGTCCAAAAGGCTAACTATGGCTACACCTTC.

This clonotype was seen many times. The genes are TRBV28 and TRBJ1-5; a weak D match, TRBD1 (5 bases). CDR1 and CDR2 (germline): MDHEN, SYDVKM. The ends were cut back, 9 bases at V and 6 bases at J, with 21 bases in the middle. The CDR3 length is 15 residues. The CDR3 loop reads CASGWRGGDGQPQHF. The CDR3 DNA follows: TGTGCCAGTGGTTGGCGTGGGGGGGACGGTCAGCCCCAGCATTTT.